What follows are 30 T cell receptor beta chains derived from one specimen sequenced in a study of tumor and adjacent non-tumor tissue in lung cancer (dated by TCRdb to between 2018 and 2020). Library creation used multiplex PCR. TCRdb names Illumina HiSeq 2500 as the instrument used. TCRbeta libraries were constructed through three rounds of nested PCR with primers (Table S4) according to protocols modified from ARM-PCR. TCRdb reworked the public reads: Q25 trimming with fastp, MiXCR clone assembly, productive beta chains retained. Identical CDR3 protein sequences are pooled into one entry, listed with their most common genes and DNA. In this sample the table shows around 200,000 distinct CDR3 sequences, about 76% of which occur a single time. In total, the top ten clones hold less than 25% of the sample. RNA was isolated from bulk unsorted tissue, and RNA quality was assessed with a NanoDrop ND-1000 and an Agilent 2100.

What was sequenced was lung tumor tissue. The receptors here all came from a man aged 55 to 70 with non-small cell lung cancer.

The chain joins TRBV12-3 or TRBV12-4 to TRBJ1-2; no definite D call. Trimming removed 5 bases at V and 11 bases at J, with 15 bases between. The CDR3 spans 12 residues. The CDR3 protein is CASSLPQQKYTF. CDR3 nucleotide sequence: TGTGCCAGCAGTCTCCCCCAGCAGAAGTACACCTTC.

The chain couples TRBV4-1 to TRBJ1-2; D might be TRBD1 (6 bases). Germline V gene sequence: CDR1 MGHRA, CDR2 YSYEKL. The ends were cut back, 0 bases at V and 2 bases at J, with 10 bases in the middle. This CDR3 is 15 amino acids long. CDR3: CASSQDSGQNYGYTF. In DNA, the CDR3 is TGCGCCAGCAGCCAAGATAGCGGACAGAACTATGGCTACACCTTC.

About this clonotype: Mismatch with germline at one junction end may stem from a read error. The rearrangement links TRBV11-2 to TRBJ1-2, with a tentative D call TRBD1 (5 bases). The CDR3 loop spans 15 amino acids. Per germline, CDR1 SGHAT and CDR2 FQNNGV. The CDR3 here is CSSSLEGAANYGYTF. The CDR3 DNA sequence: TGTTCCAGCAGCTTAGAAGGGGCGGCTAACTATGGCTACACCTTC.

J is TRBJ2-1 and V is TRBV12-3 or TRBV12-4, with D perhaps assigned TRBD1 or TRBD2 (5 bases each). V dropped 3 bases and J dropped 6 bases, with 15 bases sitting between them. The length of the CDR3 is 15 residues. The CDR3 DNA sequence: TGTGCCAGCAGTTTGTGGGAGCAGGGTTTCAATGAGCAGTTCTTC. Translation: CASSLWEQGFNEQFF.

CDR3 loop: CAIRADGKRSPLHF. The CDR3 coding sequence is TGTGCCATCAGGGCGGACGGGAAACGATCACCCCTCCACTTT. V is TRBV10-3 and J is TRBJ1-6; the D is unclear. Germline V CDR1 and CDR2: ENHRY, SYGVKD. Trimming removed 6 bases at V and 10 bases at J, with 16 bases between. This CDR3 is 14 amino acids long.

The genes are TRBV20-1 and TRBJ2-3; D is uncertain. The germline V and J ends were trimmed by 8 bases and 2 bases, with 23 bases remaining between them. This CDR3 has 16 residues. The germline gives CDR1 DFQATT, CDR2 SNEGSKA (reference sequence). In nucleotides, the CDR3 is TGCAGTTATAGTGATATGTTTACGATTAACACAGATACGCAGTATTTT. Translation gives CSYSDMFTINTDTQYF.

For this clonotype: A clone one base away is much larger, so this may be a read error. The chain combines TRBV5-6 with TRBJ2-5; the D is unclear. This CDR3 is 17 amino acids long. Germline CDR1 reads SGHDT; CDR2 reads YYEEEE. Trimming took off 5 bases at V and 5 bases at J, with 25 bases between the two ends. The CDR3 nucleotides are TGTGCCAGCAGATCCGAAGCATGCAGTAGAATTGTGGAGACCCAGTACTTC. Translated, it gives CASRSEACSRIVETQYF.

The J gene is TRBJ1-4, the V gene TRBV2; D is ambiguous. CDR1 is SNHLY, CDR2 FYNNEI, per germline. The V end was cut by 6 bases, the J end by 5 bases, with 13 bases between. The CDR3 loop spans 14 amino acids. CDR3 region: CASRVRLDNEKLFF. The CDR3 coding sequence is TGTGCCAGCAGAGTCAGACTGGACAATGAAAAACTGTTTTTT.

The chain has TRBV2 and TRBJ2-5; 11 positions agree with TRBD2. Trimming at V came to 5 bases and at J to 9 bases, leaving 5 bases not matched to a gene. Germline V lookup: CDR1 SNHLY, CDR2 FYNNEI. The CDR3 totals 13 residues. The CDR3 spells CASSILAGAAQYF. The DNA of the CDR3 is TGTGCCAGCAGTATACTAGCGGGAGCGGCCCAGTACTTC. Together with reference TRBV2 and TRBJ2-5, the CDR3 gives the full variable domain: EPEVTQTPSHQVTQMGQEVILRCVPISNHLYFYWYRQILGQKVEFLVSFYNNEISEKSEIFDDQFSVERPDGSNFTLKIRSTKLEDSAMYFCASSILAGAAQYFGPGTRLLVL.

The chain is built from TRBV12-3 or TRBV12-4 and TRBJ2-7; a weak D match, TRBD1 (6 bases). V was trimmed by 3 bases and J by 5 bases, leaving 14 bases between them. There are 14 residues in the CDR3. In DNA, the CDR3 is TGTGCCAGCAGTTTGGGCAGGGGATTCGACGAGCAGTACTTC. Translation: CASSLGRGFDEQYF.

The rearrangement links TRBV12-3 or TRBV12-4 to TRBJ2-3; 8 nucleotides align to TRBD2. Losses at the gene ends were 6 bases for V and 4 bases for J; bases not matched to a gene: 9. The CDR3 is made up of 15 amino acids. The CDR3 DNA sequence: TGTGCCAGCAGCCCTTCCGGGACTAGGGCAGATACGCAGTATTTT. Its protein is CASSPSGTRADTQYF.

In the case of this clonotype: A read error may be the cause here, since a much bigger clone is one base away. The rearrangement links TRBV14 to TRBJ2-1; D unresolved. This CDR3 comprises 13 residues. From germline, CDR1 is SGHDN and CDR2 FVKESK. The CDR3, as DNA: TGTTCCAGCAGCCAAGATTGGGATAATGAGCAGTTCTTC. Residues: CSSSQDWDNEQFF. Drawing the rest from reference TRBV14 and TRBJ2-1, the complete variable domain is EAGVTQFPSHSVIEKGQTVTLRCDPISGHDNLYWYRRVMGKEIKFLLHFVKESKQDESGMPNNRFLAERTGGTYSTLKVQPAELEDSGVYFCSSSQDWDNEQFFGPGTRLTVL.

This clonotype has only one observation. A read error may explain this, as a much larger clone is one base away. The chain is built from TRBV20-1 and TRBJ1-1, with D unclear. The CDR3 has 12 residues. Germline CDR1 reads DFQATT; CDR2 reads SNEGSKA (reference sequence). The CDR3 is CNARPPEGKAFF. The CDR3 DNA is TGCAATGCTAGACCCCCCGAGGGTAAAGCTTTCTTT.

This clonotype appeared a few times. Being one base from a much bigger clone, this may be a read error. This chain links TRBV11-2 with TRBJ2-2, with TRBD2 matching 12 bases. The CDR3 runs to 15 residues. Germline CDR1 is SGHAT and CDR2 is FQNNGV. CDR3 residues: CAGSSSGGAIGELFF. As DNA, the CDR3 is TGTGCCGGCAGCTCTAGCGGGGGGGCTATCGGGGAGCTGTTTTTT.

Notes on this clonotype: A read error may explain this, as a much larger clone is one base away. The V and J genes are TRBV6-2 or TRBV6-3 and TRBJ1-1; D call uncertain. This CDR3 has 12 residues. Deletions cut 5 bases from V and 8 bases from J, with 12 bases between. Germline CDR1 MNHEY, CDR2 SVGEGT. The CDR3 region is CASSKGLREAFF. CDR3 sequence (DNA): TGTGCCAGCAGTAAAGGGTTGAGAGAAGCTTTCTTT.

About this clonotype itself: This sequence may be a read error, since a much larger clone differs from it by one base. The J gene is TRBJ2-2, the V gene TRBV24-1, with 9 bases that match TRBD1. Germline CDR1 KGHDR, CDR2 SFDVKD. CDR3 size: 17 residues. Trimming at V came to 2 bases and at J to 4 bases, leaving 7 bases not matched to a gene. The DNA for the CDR3 is TGTGCCACCAGTGATTCGGCGGACAGGGGTGTCACCGGGGAGCTGTTTTTT. It encodes CATSDSADRGVTGELFF.

For this clonotype: This CDR3 is missing its conserved last phenylalanine or tryptophan, likely due to a read error. The chain combines TRBV13 with TRBJ1-1, with D maybe TRBD1 (6 bases). In germline, CDR1 is PRHDT, CDR2 FYEKMQ (reference sequence). Deletions cut 5 bases from V and 6 bases from J, with 19 bases between. This CDR3 is built from 15 residues. The CDR3 bases are TGTGCCAGCAGCCAACAGGGCCTACAGCGCGCTGAAGCTTTCCTT. Its protein is CASSQQGLQRAEAFL.

The CDR3 sequence: CASILDMINRSYGYTF. CDR3 sequence (DNA): TGTGCCAGCATCTTGGACATGATCAACAGGAGCTATGGCTACACCTTC. The chain uses TRBV11-1 and TRBJ1-2, with D perhaps TRBD1 (5 bases). Trimming left V 7 bases short and J 4 bases short, with 22 bases between. The CDR3 consists of 16 residues. Germline loops: CDR1 SGHAT, CDR2 FQDESV (reference sequence).

This chain links TRBV24-1 with TRBJ2-1; 7 nucleotides align to TRBD2. The ends lost 4 bases at V and 2 bases at J; junction bases unmatched: 4. The germline CDR1 and CDR2 sequences are KGHDR and SFDVKD. The CDR3 is 15 residues long. CDR3 in DNA: TGTGCCACCAGTGACGCCCTAGCGGCCTACAATGAGCAGTTCTTC. Translated, it gives CATSDALAAYNEQFF.

In its sample, this clonotype was seen once. The chain links TRBV11-3 to TRBJ2-1; D may be TRBD2 (6 bases). This CDR3 region has 15 residues. V gave up 1 base and J gave up 12 bases, with 19 bases separating them. Germline V lookup: CDR1 SGHNT, CDR2 YENEEA. As DNA, the CDR3 is TGTGCCAGCAGCTTAGGCGGTGGGACTTACAAAGGGCAGTTCTTC. It translates to CASSLGGGTYKGQFF.

Comments on this clonotype: Without the conserved terminal phenylalanine or tryptophan, this CDR3 likely stems from a read error. It is unclear where the CDR3 begins or ends on the DNA, so no DNA is shown, and the CDR3 is as TCRdb lists it. The V and J genes are TRBV20-1 and TRBJ2-1. With termini counted, the CDR3 has 14 amino acids. Germline loops: CDR1 DFQATT, CDR2 SNEGSKA (reference sequence). CDR3 sequence reads: CSARGDSSHNEQIS.

This clonotype has only one observation. The final CDR3 position lacks the conserved phenylalanine or tryptophan, pointing to a likely read error. V gene TRBV20-1 combines with J gene TRBJ2-3; D gene uncertain. The CDR3 is made up of 13 amino acids. Trimming took 3 bases from V and 2 from J, leaving 9 bases between them. Germline V gene sequence: CDR1 DFQATT, CDR2 SNEGSKA (reference sequence). Here the CDR3 reads CSASGWTTDTQYL. The DNA for the CDR3 is TGCAGTGCTAGTGGATGGACCACAGATACGCAGTATCTT.

Remarks on this clonotype: Lacking the conserved final phenylalanine or tryptophan, this CDR3 likely reflects a read error. The CDR3 sequence: CAGSNGGVTRYEQYL. CDR3 DNA sequence: TGTGCCGGCAGCAATGGGGGAGTCACTCGCTACGAGCAGTACCTC. The V call is TRBV6-5, the J call TRBJ2-7; perhaps D is TRBD1 or TRBD2 (5 bases each). This CDR3 comprises 15 residues. Germline CDR1 MNHEY, CDR2 SVGAGI.

V is TRBV28 and J is TRBJ1-2, with TRBD1 matching 7 bases. This CDR3 comprises 14 residues. Germline-derived CDR1 and CDR2 are MDHEN and SYDVKM. J lost 4 bases, V lost 5 bases, and 7 bases had no gene match. CDR3 bases: TGTGCCAGCAGTGTAAACAGGGGTAGCTATGGCTACACCTTC. This translates into CASSVNRGSYGYTF.

V usage is TRBV7-9 and J usage is TRBJ2-1; 11 bases align to TRBD2. The ends lost 7 bases at V and 6 bases at J; junction bases unmatched: 11. This CDR3 is 16 amino acids long. Germline values: CDR1 SEHNR, CDR2 FQNEAQ (reference sequence). CDR3 region: CASNHTLAGGSNEQFF. As DNA, the CDR3 is TGTGCCAGCAACCATACTCTAGCGGGAGGTAGCAATGAGCAGTTCTTC.

Points on this clonotype: A clone one base away is much larger, so this may be a read error. This chain joins TRBV6-6 and TRBJ1-6; D ambiguous. The CDR3 covers 14 residues. The V end lost 4 bases, the J end lost 10 bases, and 14 bases lay between the germline ends. Germline CDR1 MNHNY, CDR2 SVGAGI (reference sequence). CDR3 sequence (DNA): TGTGCCAGCAGTTGGGAAGGATTTAACTCACCCCTCCACTTT. Protein: CASSWEGFNSPLHF.

Notes on this clonotype: This may arise from a read error, as a much more abundant clone is one base away. The CDR3 nucleotides are TGTGCCACCGGGGGGCCGCGGGATGGGCAGTTCTTC. This encodes CATGGPRDGQFF. The chain combines TRBV5-4 with TRBJ2-1, with a possible D match to TRBD2 (7 bases). Trimming cost V 9 bases and J 12 bases, with 19 bases left between them. This CDR3 spans 12 amino acids. From germline, CDR1 is SGHNT and CDR2 YYREEE (reference sequence).

The chain combines TRBV20-1 with TRBJ2-7, with 10 bases fitting TRBD2. V was pared by 7 bases and J by 0 bases, with 9 bases of the junction left unmatched. The CDR3 has 15 residues. Germline CDR1 DFQATT, CDR2 SNEGSKA (reference sequence). The CDR3 loop reads CSVAISGGFSYEQYF. As DNA, the CDR3 is TGCAGTGTTGCCATTAGCGGGGGGTTCTCCTACGAGCAGTACTTC.

In the case of this clonotype: The junction and the germline gene differ at one end; a read error may be behind it. V usage is TRBV6-5 and J usage is TRBJ1-1; 7 bases match TRBD1. This CDR3 contains 14 residues. CDR1 is MNHEY, CDR2 SVGAGI, per germline. CDR3 protein: CTSSPRGRGTEAFF. The CDR3 DNA follows: TGTACCAGCAGCCCCAGGGGGAGAGGTACTGAAGCTTTCTTT.

The gene calls are TRBV11-3 and TRBJ2-7, with 10 bases identical to TRBD1. This CDR3 has 15 residues. The V gene end was trimmed by 7 bases and the J gene end by 3 bases; junction bases not matched to a gene: 9. Germline V gene lookup returns CDR1 SGHNT and CDR2 YENEEA. CDR3 sequence reads: CASNFPGTGDYEQYF. The CDR3 DNA reads as TGTGCCAGCAACTTCCCAGGGACAGGGGACTACGAGCAGTACTTC.